Given below is one T cell receptor beta chain in context. Antigen unknown. Generation of TCR cDNA used 5'RACE template switching (which added a universal primer site and UMIs). TCRdb recomputed calls from the 5' RACE reads with MiXCR, one row per CDR3 protein. The sample contains under 500,000 distinct CDR3 sequences, under 20% of which appear only once. The data were taken from a study of T cells after yellow fever vaccination. Study outcomes and limitations: Once the booster was given, most primary-vaccination clones reappeared, at approximately 97% for CD4 and roughly 90% for CD8. The study found a weaker secondary response that peaked faster, day 5 versus 15. Repertoires sorted by FACS could include abundant clonotypes that are contaminants from the bulk population.

The specimen was PBMCs, collected before the yellow fever booster vaccination. The receptor was derived from a man between 18 and 29 years old who received the YFV17D yellow fever vaccine.

CDR3 loop: CASGSVSQGDEQFF. The DNA of the CDR3 is TGTGCCAGCGGATCGGTGTCCCAAGGGGATGAGCAGTTCTTC. The chain joins TRBV5-6 to TRBJ2-1, with D possibly being TRBD1 (5 bases). The CDR3 runs 14 residues. Deletions cut 7 bases from V and 8 bases from J, with 19 bases between. The V gene's germline CDR1 is SGHDT and CDR2 YYEEEE.